This T cell receptor (beta chain) was profiled in a study of T cells after yellow fever vaccination (dated 2019 in TCRdb). Context from the whole study: The SMART-Seq v4 Ultra Low Input RNA kit was used to prepare libraries from fractions with low cell numbers. Bulk TCR alpha and beta repertoires were sequenced longitudinally to track T-cell clones before and after primary and booster YFV17D yellow fever vaccination. The cohort comprised two healthy male donors, one aged 18 to 29 and one aged 30 to 40 years. Blood was drawn at multiple timepoints before and after primary and secondary immunization, with bulk PBMC replicates and cell subsets isolated.

TCR cDNA was synthesized by 5'RACE template switching, which introduced a universal primer site and unique molecular identifiers. Priming for cDNA synthesis came from both the TCR alpha and TCR beta constant segments. Two PCR steps were used to amplify libraries, with sample barcodes and sequencing adapters being added in the second step. Sequencing of libraries was performed on Illumina HiSeq 2500 (2x100 bp) or NovaSeq (2x150 bp). Processing in the source paper ran as follows. MIGEC was used to demultiplex reads and collapse the reads into UMI consensus sequences, and MiXCR was used for V(D)J alignment. Using edgeR on replicate PBMC samples, clonotypes were called vaccine-responding if FDR was below 0.01 and the log2 fold change was above 5 up to day 15. Each bulk clonotype received a CD4 or CD8 identity based on whether the sequenced CD4 or CD8 repertoire contained that clonotype at higher abundance. TCRdb reprocessing: public reads trimmed at Q25 with fastp, clones called with MiXCR, in-frame beta chains kept. All rows with the same CDR3 protein become a single entry with the most common DNA and genes. The V and J calls were determined by TCRdb, not by the authors. The sample table records 600,000 to 750,000 distinct CDR3 sequences; approximately 13% of these occur just once. The top ten clones comprise about 15% of the sample.

Results and caveats for the whole study, not just this receptor: Only a couple of donors were included in the study, so the extent to which the findings can be generalized is limited. The secondary T-cell response was found to be weaker but faster than the primary response, with a peak reached on day 5 rather than on day 15. Because abundant contaminating clonotypes from the bulk population could be contained in FACS-sorted repertoires, computational filtering was required. After the booster, most clones that had expanded after primary vaccination were detected again (around 97% of CD4 and more than 85% of CD8), suggesting broad maintenance of memory. A small fraction of clonotypes appeared in both the CD4 and CD8 compartments, likely as a result of convergent recombination.

Explained via the paper, the treatment or condition label denotes: live attenuated yellow fever vaccine strain. At every blood-draw timepoint, two biological replicates of bulk PBMCs were collected. A standard Ficoll-Paque protocol was used to isolate PBMCs from peripheral blood. TriZol was used to extract RNA from bulk PBMCs, from CD4 and CD8 fractions, and from dextramer-positive and dextramer-negative fractions. From the cysteine up to the phenylalanine, the CDR3 has a length of 16 residues. The DNA shown is the 48-base CDR3, in frame from base 1. In the germline V gene, CDR1 corresponds to SGHRS and CDR2 to YFSETQ. Ends trimmed: V by 4 bases, J by 0 bases; bases unmatched to a gene: 7. This clonotype has more than one count but fewer than ten. The antigen it binds to is not known. One base away there is no much larger clone; base qualities are not given.

This receptor was obtained from a young man who received the YFV17D yellow fever vaccine. The source material was PBMCs, sampled on the day of the yellow fever booster vaccination. The chain uses TRBV5-1 and TRBJ2-3; the central 8 bases match TRBD2. The sequence in DNA is TGCGCCAGCAGCGCCTCCCGGGGGGGGAGCACAGATACGCAGTATTTT. Its protein product is CASSASRGGSTDTQYF.